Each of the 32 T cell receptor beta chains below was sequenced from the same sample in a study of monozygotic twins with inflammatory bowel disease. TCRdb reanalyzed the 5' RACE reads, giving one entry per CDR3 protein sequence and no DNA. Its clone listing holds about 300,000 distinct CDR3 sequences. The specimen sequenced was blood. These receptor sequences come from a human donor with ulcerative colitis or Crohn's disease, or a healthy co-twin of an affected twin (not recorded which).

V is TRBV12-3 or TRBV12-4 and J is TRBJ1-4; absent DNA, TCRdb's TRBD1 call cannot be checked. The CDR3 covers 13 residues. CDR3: CASRPGPNEKLFF.

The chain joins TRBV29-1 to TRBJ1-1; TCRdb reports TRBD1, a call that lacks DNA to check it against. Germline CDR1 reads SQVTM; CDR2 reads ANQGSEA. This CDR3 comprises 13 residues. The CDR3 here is CSVATDKNTEAFF.

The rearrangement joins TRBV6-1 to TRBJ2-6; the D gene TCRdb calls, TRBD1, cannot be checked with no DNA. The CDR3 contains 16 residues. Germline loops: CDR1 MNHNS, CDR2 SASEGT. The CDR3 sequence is CASSSRGPTGANVLTF.

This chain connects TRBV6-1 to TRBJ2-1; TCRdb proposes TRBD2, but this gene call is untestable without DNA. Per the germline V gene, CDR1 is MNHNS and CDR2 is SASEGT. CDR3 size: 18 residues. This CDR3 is CASSVERYTSGRYNEQFF.

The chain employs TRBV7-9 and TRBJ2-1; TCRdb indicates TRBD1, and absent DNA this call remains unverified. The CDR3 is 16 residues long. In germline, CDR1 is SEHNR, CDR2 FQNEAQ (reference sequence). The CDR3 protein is CASSPPRAGSDNEQFF.

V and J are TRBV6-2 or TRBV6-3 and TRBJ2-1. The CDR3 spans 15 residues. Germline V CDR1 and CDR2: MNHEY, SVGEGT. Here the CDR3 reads CASSYPAYSYNEQFF.

The CDR3 loop reads CASRGFGTSGEQFF. The rearrangement joins TRBV6-6 to TRBJ2-1. Germline values: CDR1 MNHNY, CDR2 SVGAGI (reference sequence). The CDR3 runs to 14 residues.

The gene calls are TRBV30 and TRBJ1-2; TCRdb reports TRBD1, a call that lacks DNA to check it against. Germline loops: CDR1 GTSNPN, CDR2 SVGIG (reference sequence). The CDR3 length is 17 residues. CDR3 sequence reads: CAWSEDPAPAQNYGYTF.

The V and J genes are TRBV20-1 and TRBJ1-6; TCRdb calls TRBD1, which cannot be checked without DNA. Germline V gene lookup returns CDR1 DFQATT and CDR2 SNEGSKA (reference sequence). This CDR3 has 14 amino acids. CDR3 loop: CSPLGGSYNSPLHF.

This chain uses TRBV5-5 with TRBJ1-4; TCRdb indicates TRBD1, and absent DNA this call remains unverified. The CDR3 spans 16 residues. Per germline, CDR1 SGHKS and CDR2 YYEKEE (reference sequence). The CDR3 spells CASSFYRDISNEKLFF.

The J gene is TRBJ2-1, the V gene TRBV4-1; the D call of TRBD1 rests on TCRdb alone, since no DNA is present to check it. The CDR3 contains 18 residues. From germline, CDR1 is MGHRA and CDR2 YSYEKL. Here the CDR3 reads CASSQGARGRGLDNEQFF.

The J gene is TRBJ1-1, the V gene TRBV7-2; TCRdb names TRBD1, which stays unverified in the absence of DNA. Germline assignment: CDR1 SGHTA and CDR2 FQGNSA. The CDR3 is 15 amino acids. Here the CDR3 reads CASTLMGAANTEAFF.

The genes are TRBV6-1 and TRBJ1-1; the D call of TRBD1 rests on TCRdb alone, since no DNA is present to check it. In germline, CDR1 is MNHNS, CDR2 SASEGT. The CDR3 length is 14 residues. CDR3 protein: CASTRGGRGTEAFF.

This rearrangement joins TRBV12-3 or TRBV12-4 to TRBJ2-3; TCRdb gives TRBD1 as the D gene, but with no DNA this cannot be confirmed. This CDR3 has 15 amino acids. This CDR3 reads CASKTTTGRTDTQYF.

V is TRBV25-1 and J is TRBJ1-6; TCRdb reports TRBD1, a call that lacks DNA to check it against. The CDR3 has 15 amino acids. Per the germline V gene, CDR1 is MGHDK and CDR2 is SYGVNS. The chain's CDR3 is CASSEPGHRNSPLHF.

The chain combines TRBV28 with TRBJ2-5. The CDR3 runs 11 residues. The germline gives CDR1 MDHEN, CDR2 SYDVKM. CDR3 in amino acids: CASSIPETQYF.

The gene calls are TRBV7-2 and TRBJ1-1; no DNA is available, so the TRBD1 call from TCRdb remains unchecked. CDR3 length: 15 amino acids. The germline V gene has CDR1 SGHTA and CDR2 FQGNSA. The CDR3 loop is CASSASGARGTEAFF.

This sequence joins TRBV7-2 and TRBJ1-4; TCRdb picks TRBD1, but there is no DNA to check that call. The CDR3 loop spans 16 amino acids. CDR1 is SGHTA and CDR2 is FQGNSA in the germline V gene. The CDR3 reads CASSSPSGATNEKLFF.

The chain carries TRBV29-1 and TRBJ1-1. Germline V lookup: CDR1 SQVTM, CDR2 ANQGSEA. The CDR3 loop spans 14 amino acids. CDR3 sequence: CSVGWEGAVAEAFF.

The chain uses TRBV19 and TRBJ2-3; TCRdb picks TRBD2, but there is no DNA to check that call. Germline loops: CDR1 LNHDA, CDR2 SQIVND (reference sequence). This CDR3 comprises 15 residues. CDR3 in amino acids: CASSTTGGRVDTQYF.

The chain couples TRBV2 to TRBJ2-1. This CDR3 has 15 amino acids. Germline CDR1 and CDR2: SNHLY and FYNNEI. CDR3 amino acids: CASRPLEGSYNEQFF.

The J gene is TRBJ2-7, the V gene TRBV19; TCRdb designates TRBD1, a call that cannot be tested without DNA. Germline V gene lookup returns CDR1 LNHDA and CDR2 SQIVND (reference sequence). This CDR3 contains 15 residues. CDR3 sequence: CASREDRAFGYEQYF.

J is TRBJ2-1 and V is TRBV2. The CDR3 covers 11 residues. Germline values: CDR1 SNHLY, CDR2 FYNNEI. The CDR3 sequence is CASSVKNEQFF.

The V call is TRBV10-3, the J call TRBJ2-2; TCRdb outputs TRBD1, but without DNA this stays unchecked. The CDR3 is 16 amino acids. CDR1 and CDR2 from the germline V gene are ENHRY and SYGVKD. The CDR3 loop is CAISELSGILAGELFF.

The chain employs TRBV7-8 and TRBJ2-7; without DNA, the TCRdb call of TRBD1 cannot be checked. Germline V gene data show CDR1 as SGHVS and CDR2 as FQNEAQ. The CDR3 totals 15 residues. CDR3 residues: CASSSPGRGLYEQYF.

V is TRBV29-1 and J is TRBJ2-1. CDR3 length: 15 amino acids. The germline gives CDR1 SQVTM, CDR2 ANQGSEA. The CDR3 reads CSEVVEGSSYNEQFF.

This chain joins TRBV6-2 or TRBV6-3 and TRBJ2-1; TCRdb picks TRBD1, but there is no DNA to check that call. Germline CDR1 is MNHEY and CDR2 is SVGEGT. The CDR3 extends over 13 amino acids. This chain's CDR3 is CASLNRVYNEQFF.

CDR3 in amino acids: CSVPTGSDTQYF. This rearrangement joins TRBV29-1 to TRBJ2-3; TCRdb calls TRBD1, which cannot be checked without DNA. The CDR3 spans 12 residues. Germline CDR1 SQVTM, CDR2 ANQGSEA.

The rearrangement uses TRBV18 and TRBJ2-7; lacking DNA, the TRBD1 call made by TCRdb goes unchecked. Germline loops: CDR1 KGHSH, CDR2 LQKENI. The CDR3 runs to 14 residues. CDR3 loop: CASSNPPVTYEQYF.

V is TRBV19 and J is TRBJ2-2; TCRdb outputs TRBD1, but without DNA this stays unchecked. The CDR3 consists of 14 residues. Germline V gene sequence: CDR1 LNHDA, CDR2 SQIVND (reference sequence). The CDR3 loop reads CASNGPKGAGELFF. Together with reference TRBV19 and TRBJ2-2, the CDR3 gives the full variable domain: DGGITQSPKYLFRKEGQNVTLSCEQNLNHDAMYWYRQDPGQGLRLIYYSQIVNDFQKGDIAEGYSVSREKKESFPLTVTSAQKNPTAFYLCASNGPKGAGELFFGEGSRLTVL.

The CDR3 loop reads CASMKRVWTGSDSTDTQYF. The chain uses TRBV19 and TRBJ2-3; without DNA, the TCRdb call of TRBD1 cannot be checked. Germline loops: CDR1 LNHDA, CDR2 SQIVND (reference sequence). This CDR3 is 19 amino acids long.

CDR3 protein: CGTSDPGPEQFF. The chain recombines TRBV24-1 with TRBJ2-1; TCRdb's D call of TRBD1 is untestable without DNA. From germline, CDR1 is KGHDR and CDR2 SFDVKD. The CDR3 length is 12 residues.